The rows below give T cell receptor beta chains drawn from one sample of a study of blood T cell repertoires in COVID-19. This table comes from immunoSEQ multiplex PCR, and its TCRdb copy is limited to in-frame clones, with some not included. The sample yields 97,000 or so clones, 82% seen once. The sample taken for sequencing was peripheral blood. The receptors originated from a man of 80 years or more with acute or convalescent COVID-19. Each CDR3 is given with its conserved first and last residue. The D gene is left open where the match is weak. Expanded clones get a size class; other rows say once, few or many, or leave the size out.

v_call	d_call	j_call	clone_size	cdr3_nt	cdr3_aa
TRBV7-2	NA	TRBJ2-4	many	TGTGCCAGCAGCTTAAGACAGGACAGCATTCAGTACTTC	CASSLRQDSIQYF
TRBV19	TRBD2	TRBJ2-1	NA	TGTGCCAGTAGCCGCAGGACTAGCGGAGGAAGGGATGAGCAGTTCTTC	CASSRRTSGGRDEQFF
TRBV18	NA	TRBJ1-3	NA	TGTGCCAGCTCACCACGGAGCAACAGGAACGGAAACACCATATATTTT	CASSPRSNRNGNTIYF
TRBV19	NA	TRBJ2-7	NA	TGTGCCAGTACCGCAGGGGAGAACTACGAGCAGTACTTC	CASTAGENYEQYF
TRBV18	TRBD2	TRBJ2-7	NA	TGTGCCAGCTCACTCCCCCCTAGCGGGGGAAATCAAAGGGGCAAGCAGTACTTC	CASSLPPSGGNQRGKQYF
TRBV11-2	NA	TRBJ2-5	NA	TGTGCCAGCTCCCGGGAGGGGGCGGGGTACCAAGAGACCCAGTACTTC	CASSREGAGYQETQYF
TRBV11-2	TRBD2	TRBJ2-3	once	TGTGCCAGCAAGGTGCGGGGGGCGGATACGCAGTATTTT	CASKVRGADTQYF
TRBV10-2	NA	TRBJ2-7	NA	TGCGCCAGCGGATTGGGAGATGTTTACGAGCAGTACTTC	CASGLGDVYEQYF
TRBV6-2/TRBV6-3	TRBD2	TRBJ2-1	NA	TGTGCCAGCAGTTACGGGACTATGATTGAGCAGTTCTTC	CASSYGTMIEQFF
TRBV28	TRBD1	TRBJ1-4	once	TGTGCCAGCAATCACAGGGGCGCAACTAATGAAAAACTGTTTTTT	CASNHRGATNEKLFF
TRBV10-2	NA	TRBJ1-2	NA	TGCGCCAGCAGGGACACACCCGCTAACTATGGCTACACCTTC	CASRDTPANYGYTF
TRBV19	TRBD1	TRBJ1-4	NA	TGTGCCAGTAGTAAAGGGACAGGGAGAGGTGAAAAACTGTTTTTT	CASSKGTGRGEKLFF
TRBV5-1	NA	TRBJ2-7	NA	TGCGCCAGCCACCCCGGGGGTTCAGGTAGCGAGCAGTACTTC	CASHPGGSGSEQYF
TRBV11-2	NA	TRBJ2-7	NA	TGTGCCAGCAGCCTTAGGGGCTACGAGCAGTACTTC	CASSLRGYEQYF
TRBV28	TRBD1	TRBJ2-7	NA	TGTGCCAGCACCACGACGGGGACAGGGATGGACGAGCAGTACTTC	CASTTTGTGMDEQYF
TRBV7-2	NA	TRBJ2-7	NA	TGTGCCAGCAGTCCTCCCCCGGGGGTCTACGAGCAGTACTTC	CASSPPPGVYEQYF
TRBV12-3/TRBV12-4	NA	TRBJ2-1	NA	TGTGCCAGCAGCGATGACAGGTCCAATGAGCAGTTCTTC	CASSDDRSNEQFF
TRBV2	TRBD1	TRBJ1-1	NA	TGTGCCAGCAGTTGGGACAGGAGGACACCCGAAGCTTTCTTT	CASSWDRRTPEAFF
TRBV30	NA	TRBJ2-4	NA	TGTGCCTGGAGTGGAACGGGTGCCAAAAACATTCAGTACTTC	CAWSGTGAKNIQYF
TRBV7-9	NA	TRBJ1-4	NA	TGTGCCAGCAGCGTTCAGGGTAGGGGTGAAAAACTGTTTTTT	CASSVQGRGEKLFF
TRBV6-5	NA	TRBJ1-4	NA	TGTGCCAGCAGCCGGCGTGGCAGGGAGGGTGAAAAACTGTTTTTT	CASSRRGREGEKLFF
TRBV7-2	NA	TRBJ1-4	NA	TGTGCCAGCAGCTTAGCGCCGACATCAACTAATGAAAAACTGTTTTTT	CASSLAPTSTNEKLFF
TRBV28	NA	TRBJ1-4	few	TGTGCCAGCACCCTTGGGGGCCCAGGCACGACTAATGAAAAACTGTTTTTT	CASTLGGPGTTNEKLFF
TRBV5-5	TRBD1	TRBJ2-1	NA	TGTGCCGGCGGAGAAACAGGGGAAGAGTACAATGAGCAGTTCTTC	CAGGETGEEYNEQFF
TRBV3-1/TRBV3-2	NA	TRBJ2-7	few	TGTGCCAGCAGCATTGGCAGGTTATACGAGCAGTACTTC	CASSIGRLYEQYF
TRBV24-1	TRBD1	TRBJ1-2	NA	TGTGCCACCAGTGATTCCGGGACAGGAGTCCGGGGCTACACCTTC	CATSDSGTGVRGYTF
TRBV27	TRBD2	TRBJ2-7	NA	TGTGCCAGCAGTCTCGGGACTAGCGGGAGGTACGAGCAGTACTTC	CASSLGTSGRYEQYF
TRBV3-1/TRBV3-2	NA	TRBJ1-1	NA	TGTGCCAGCAGCCAAGTCCCTCAGCCGGGGGGGGGTGAAGCTTTCTTT	CASSQVPQPGGGEAFF
TRBV7-2	NA	TRBJ2-2	NA	TGTGCCAGCACCTTTAGGGGGAACACCGGGGAGCTGTTTTTT	CASTFRGNTGELFF
TRBV6-1	TRBD2	TRBJ2-3	NA	TGTGCCAGCAGTGGATCCGGACTAGCGAGCACAGATACGCAGTATTTT	CASSGSGLASTDTQYF
TRBV11-3	TRBD1	TRBJ2-1	NA	TGTGCCAGCAGCTTAGGGACAGGGGGGGATGAGCAGTTCTTC	CASSLGTGGDEQFF
TRBV2	TRBD1	TRBJ1-2	NA	TGTGCCAGCAGTCCGGGACAGGGAATCTATGGCTACACCTTC	CASSPGQGIYGYTF
TRBV4-1	TRBD2	TRBJ2-7	few	TGCGCCAGCAGCCAAGAAGGGAGGGCACCCTACGAGCAGTACTTC	CASSQEGRAPYEQYF
TRBV28	NA	TRBJ2-5	NA	TGTGCCAGCAGTTTGGCTCAAAAGACCCAGTACTTC	CASSLAQKTQYF
TRBV2	TRBD1	TRBJ2-3	NA	TGTGCCAGCCGTGATGGGACAGGGGATTGGTATTTT	CASRDGTGDWYF
TRBV30	NA	TRBJ1-1	NA	TGTGCCTGGAGTGTAGCGACGAACACTGAAGCTTTCTTT	CAWSVATNTEAFF
TRBV7-9	NA	TRBJ1-1	NA	TGTGCCAGCAGCCTAGGCCAGGGCCTTCGGACTGAAGCTTTCTTT	CASSLGQGLRTEAFF
TRBV11-2	TRBD1	TRBJ1-3	NA	TGTGCCAGCAGCTTAGACCCACAGGGGGCGGTCGGAAACACCATATATTTT	CASSLDPQGAVGNTIYF
TRBV6-5	TRBD2	TRBJ2-2	NA	TGTGCCAGCAGTTACTTGACTAGCGGGAGACCCGGGGAGCTGTTTTTT	CASSYLTSGRPGELFF
TRBV5-1	NA	TRBJ2-2	NA	TGCGCCAGCAGCTTGGAGCTGGACAGACTGTTGGGCGGGGAGCTGTTTTTT	CASSLELDRLLGGELFF
TRBV19	NA	TRBJ2-5	NA	TGTGCCAGTAGTATAGGTGGCGGGCCAGAGACCCAGTACTTC	CASSIGGGPETQYF
TRBV7-2	NA	TRBJ2-7	NA	TGTGCCAGCAGCTTATTGGACAACTACGAGCAGTACTTC	CASSLLDNYEQYF
TRBV10-1	TRBD2	TRBJ2-1	NA	TGCGCCAGCAGTGAGGCTCCGGGAGGGCCCTCCAATGAGCAGTTCTTC	CASSEAPGGPSNEQFF
TRBV19	TRBD2	TRBJ2-5	NA	TGTGCCAGTAGCCTCGGGGGGGCGCCGGCGGGGACCCAGTACTTC	CASSLGGAPAGTQYF
TRBV18	NA	TRBJ1-5	NA	TGTGCCAGCTCACCGACACTTAATAGCAATCAGCCCCAGCATTTT	CASSPTLNSNQPQHF
TRBV5-4	TRBD1	TRBJ2-7	NA	TGTGCCAGCAGGGGGGGACAGGGGGTCGAGCAGTACTTC	CASRGGQGVEQYF
TRBV2	TRBD1	TRBJ1-5	NA	TGTGCCAGCAGTGCAGACAGGGCCCAGCCCCAGCATTTT	CASSADRAQPQHF
TRBV15	NA	TRBJ2-5	NA	TGTGCCACCAGCAGAGTCGGGGAGACCCAGTACTTC	CATSRVGETQYF
TRBV15	TRBD2	TRBJ2-1	NA	TGTGCCACCAGCAGAGATGAGGGACTAGCGGGCCCCCCGGGCAATGAGCAGTTCTTC	CATSRDEGLAGPPGNEQFF
TRBV21-1	NA	TRBJ1-4	NA	TGTGCCAGCAGCCAGTCGTTCTCCCCGAGGGAAAAACTGTTTTTT	CASSQSFSPREKLFF
TRBV28	NA	TRBJ1-1	NA	TGTGCCAGCAGTTTTTTTATAAAGTCCCGGGACATGGGGGACTTT	CASSFFIKSRDMGDF